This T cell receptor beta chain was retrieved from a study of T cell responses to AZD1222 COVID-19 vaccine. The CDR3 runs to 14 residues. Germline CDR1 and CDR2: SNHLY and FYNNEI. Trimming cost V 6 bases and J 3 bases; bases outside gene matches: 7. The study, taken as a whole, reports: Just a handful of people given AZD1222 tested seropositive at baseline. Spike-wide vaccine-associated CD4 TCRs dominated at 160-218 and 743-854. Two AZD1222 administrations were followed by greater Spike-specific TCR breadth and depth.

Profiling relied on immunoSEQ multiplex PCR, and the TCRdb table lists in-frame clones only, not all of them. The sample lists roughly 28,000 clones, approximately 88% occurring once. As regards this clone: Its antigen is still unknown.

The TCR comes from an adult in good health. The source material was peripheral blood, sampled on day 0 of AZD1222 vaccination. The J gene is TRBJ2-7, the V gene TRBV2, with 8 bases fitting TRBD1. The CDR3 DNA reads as TGTGCCAGCAGGCGAGGGACAGGCGACTACGAGCAGTACTTC. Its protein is CASRRGTGDYEQYF.